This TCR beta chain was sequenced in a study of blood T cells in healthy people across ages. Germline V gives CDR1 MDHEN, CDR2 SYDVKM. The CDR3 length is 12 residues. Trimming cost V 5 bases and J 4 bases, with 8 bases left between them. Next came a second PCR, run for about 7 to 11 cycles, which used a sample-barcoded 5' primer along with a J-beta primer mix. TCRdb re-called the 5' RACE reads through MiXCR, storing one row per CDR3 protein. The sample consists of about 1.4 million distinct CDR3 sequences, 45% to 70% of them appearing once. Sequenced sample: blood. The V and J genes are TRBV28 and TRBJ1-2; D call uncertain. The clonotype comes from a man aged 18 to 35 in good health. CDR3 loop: CASSRSPYGYTF. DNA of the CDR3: TGTGCCAGCAGTCGGTCCCCCTATGGCTACACCTTC.